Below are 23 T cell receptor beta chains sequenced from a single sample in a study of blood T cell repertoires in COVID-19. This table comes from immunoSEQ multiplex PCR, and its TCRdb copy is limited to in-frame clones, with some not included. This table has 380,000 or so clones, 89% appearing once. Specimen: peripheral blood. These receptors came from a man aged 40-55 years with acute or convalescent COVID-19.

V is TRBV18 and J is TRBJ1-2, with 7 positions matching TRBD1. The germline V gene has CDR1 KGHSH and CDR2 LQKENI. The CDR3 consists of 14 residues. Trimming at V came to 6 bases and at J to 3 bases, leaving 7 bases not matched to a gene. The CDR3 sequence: CASSSDREYYGYTF. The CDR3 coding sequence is TGTGCCAGCTCGTCAGACAGGGAGTACTATGGCTACACCTTC. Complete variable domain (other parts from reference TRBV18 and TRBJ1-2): NAGVMQNPRHLVRRRGQEARLRCSPMKGHSHVYWYRQLPEEGLKFMVYLQKENIIDESGMPKERFSAEFPKEGPSILRIQQVVRGDSAAYFCASSSDREYYGYTFGSGTRLTVV.

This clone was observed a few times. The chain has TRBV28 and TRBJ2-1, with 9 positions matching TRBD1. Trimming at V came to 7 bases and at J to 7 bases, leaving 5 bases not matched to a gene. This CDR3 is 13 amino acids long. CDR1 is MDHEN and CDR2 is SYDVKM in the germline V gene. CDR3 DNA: TGTGCCAGCATTGGGACAGGGTCAAATGAGCAGTTCTTC. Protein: CASIGTGSNEQFF.

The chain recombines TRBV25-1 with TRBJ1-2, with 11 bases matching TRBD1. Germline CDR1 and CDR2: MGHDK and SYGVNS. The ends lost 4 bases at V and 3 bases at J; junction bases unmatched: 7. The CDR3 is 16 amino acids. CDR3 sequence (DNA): TGTGCCAGCAGTGGCCGGACAGGGGGCAATTACTATGGCTACACCTTC. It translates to CASSGRTGGNYYGYTF.

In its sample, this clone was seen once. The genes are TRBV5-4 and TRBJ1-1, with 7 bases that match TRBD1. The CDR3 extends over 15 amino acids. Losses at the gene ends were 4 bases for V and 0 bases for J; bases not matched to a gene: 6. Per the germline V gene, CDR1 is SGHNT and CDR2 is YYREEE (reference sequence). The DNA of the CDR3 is TGTGCCAGCAGCCCTCCGGGACAGATGAACACTGAAGCTTTCTTT. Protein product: CASSPPGQMNTEAFF.

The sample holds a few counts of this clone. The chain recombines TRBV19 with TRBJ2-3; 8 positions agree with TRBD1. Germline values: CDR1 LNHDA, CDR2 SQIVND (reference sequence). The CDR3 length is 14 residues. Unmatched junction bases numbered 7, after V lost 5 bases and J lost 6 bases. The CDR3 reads CASSFGTGGDTQYF. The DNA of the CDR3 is TGTGCCAGTAGTTTCGGGACAGGTGGGGATACGCAGTATTTT.

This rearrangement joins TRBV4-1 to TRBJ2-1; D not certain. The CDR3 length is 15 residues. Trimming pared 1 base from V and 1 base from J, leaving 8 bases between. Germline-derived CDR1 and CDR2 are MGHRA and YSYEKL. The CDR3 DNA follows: TGCGCCAGCAGCCAAGCCCCCGGGTCCTACAATGAGCAGTTCTTC. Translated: CASSQAPGSYNEQFF.

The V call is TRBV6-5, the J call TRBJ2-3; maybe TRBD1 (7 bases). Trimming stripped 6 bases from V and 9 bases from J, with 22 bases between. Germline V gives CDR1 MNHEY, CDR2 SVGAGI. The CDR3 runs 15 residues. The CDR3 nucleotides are TGTGCCAGCAGACAGGGGACTCTCCTCCCCCAGACGCAGTATTTT. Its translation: CASRQGTLLPQTQYF.

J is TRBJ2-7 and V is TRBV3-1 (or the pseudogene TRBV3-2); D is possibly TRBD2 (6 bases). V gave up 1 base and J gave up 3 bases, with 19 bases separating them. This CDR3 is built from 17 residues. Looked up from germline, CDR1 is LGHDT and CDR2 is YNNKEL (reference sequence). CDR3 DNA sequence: TGTGCCAGCAGCCAAGCCCCCGTCGGGAGACCCGGCTACGAGCAGTACTTC. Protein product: CASSQAPVGRPGYEQYF.

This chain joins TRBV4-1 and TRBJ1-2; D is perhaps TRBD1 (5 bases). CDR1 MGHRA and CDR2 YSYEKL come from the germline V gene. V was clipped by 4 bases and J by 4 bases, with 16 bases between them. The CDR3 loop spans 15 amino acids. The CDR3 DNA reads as TGCGCCAGCAGCCCCAAGGCAGGGAATACCTATGGCTACACCTTC. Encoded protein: CASSPKAGNTYGYTF.

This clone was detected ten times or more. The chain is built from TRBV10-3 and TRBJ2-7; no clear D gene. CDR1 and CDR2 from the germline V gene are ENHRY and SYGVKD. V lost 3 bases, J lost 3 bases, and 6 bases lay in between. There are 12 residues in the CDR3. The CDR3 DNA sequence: TGTGCCATCAGTGAAGCATTCTACGAGCAGTACTTC. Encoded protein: CAISEAFYEQYF.

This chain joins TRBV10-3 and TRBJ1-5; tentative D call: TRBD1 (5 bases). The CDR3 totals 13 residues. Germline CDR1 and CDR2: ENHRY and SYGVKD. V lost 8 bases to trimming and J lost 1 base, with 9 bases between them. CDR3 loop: CAIGAGSNQPQHF. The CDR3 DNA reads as TGTGCCATCGGGGCGGGGAGCAATCAGCCCCAGCATTTT.

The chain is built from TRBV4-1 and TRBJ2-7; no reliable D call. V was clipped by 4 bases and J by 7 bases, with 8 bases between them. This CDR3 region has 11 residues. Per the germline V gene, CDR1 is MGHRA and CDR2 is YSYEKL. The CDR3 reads CASSLAGEQYF. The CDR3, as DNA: TGCGCCAGCAGCCTAGCTGGGGAGCAGTACTTC.

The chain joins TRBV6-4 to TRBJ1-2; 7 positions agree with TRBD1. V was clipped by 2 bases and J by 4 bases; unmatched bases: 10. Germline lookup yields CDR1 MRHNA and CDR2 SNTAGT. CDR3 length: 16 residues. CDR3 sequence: CASSDGVGGSSYGYTF. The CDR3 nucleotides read TGTGCCAGCAGTGACGGAGTAGGGGGCTCGAGCTATGGCTACACCTTC.

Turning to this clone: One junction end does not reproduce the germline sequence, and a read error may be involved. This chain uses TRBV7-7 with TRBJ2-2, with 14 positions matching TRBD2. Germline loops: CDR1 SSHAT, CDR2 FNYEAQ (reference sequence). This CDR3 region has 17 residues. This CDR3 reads CASSSGLAGVDTGELFF. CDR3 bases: TGTGCTAGCAGCTCGGGACTAGCGGGAGTCGACACCGGGGAGCTGTTTTTT.

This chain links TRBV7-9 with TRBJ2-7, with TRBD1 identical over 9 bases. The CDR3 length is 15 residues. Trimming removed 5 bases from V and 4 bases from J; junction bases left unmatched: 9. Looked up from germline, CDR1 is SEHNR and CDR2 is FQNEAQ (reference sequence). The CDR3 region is CASSLGDRVRYEQYF. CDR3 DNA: TGTGCCAGCAGCCTCGGGGACAGGGTTCGATACGAGCAGTACTTC. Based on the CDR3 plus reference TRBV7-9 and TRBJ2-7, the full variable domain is DTGVSQNPRHKITKRGQNVTFRCDPISEHNRLYWYRQTLGQGPEFLTYFQNEAQLEKSRLLSDRFSAERPKGSFSTLEIQRTEQGDSAMYLCASSLGDRVRYEQYFGPGTRLTVT.

As DNA, the CDR3 is TGTGCCAGCAGCAGTACAGGGAGCAACTACGAGCAGTACTTC. It is translated as CASSSTGSNYEQYF. The chain carries TRBV5-6 and TRBJ2-7; D perhaps matches TRBD1 (6 bases). Germline values: CDR1 SGHDT, CDR2 YYEEEE. Trimming stripped 4 bases from V and 3 bases from J, with 14 bases between. The CDR3 length is 14 residues.

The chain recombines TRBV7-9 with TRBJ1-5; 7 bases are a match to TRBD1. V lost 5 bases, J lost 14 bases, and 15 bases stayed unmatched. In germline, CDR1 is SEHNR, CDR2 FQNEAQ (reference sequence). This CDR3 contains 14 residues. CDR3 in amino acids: CASSLGTDSFNKHF. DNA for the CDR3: TGTGCCAGCAGCCTTGGGACAGACTCCTTTAATAAGCATTTT. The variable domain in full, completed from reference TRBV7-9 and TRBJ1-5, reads DTGVSQNPRHKITKRGQNVTFRCDPISEHNRLYWYRQTLGQGPEFLTYFQNEAQLEKSRLLSDRFSAERPKGSFSTLEIQRTEQGDSAMYLCASSLGTDSFNKHFGDGTRLSIL.

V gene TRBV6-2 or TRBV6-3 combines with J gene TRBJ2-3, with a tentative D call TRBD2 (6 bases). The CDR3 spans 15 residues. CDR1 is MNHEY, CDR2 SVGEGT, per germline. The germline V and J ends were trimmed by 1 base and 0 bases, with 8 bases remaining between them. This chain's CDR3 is CASSYLGGSTDTQYF. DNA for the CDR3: TGTGCCAGCAGTTACTTGGGGGGAAGCACAGATACGCAGTATTTT.

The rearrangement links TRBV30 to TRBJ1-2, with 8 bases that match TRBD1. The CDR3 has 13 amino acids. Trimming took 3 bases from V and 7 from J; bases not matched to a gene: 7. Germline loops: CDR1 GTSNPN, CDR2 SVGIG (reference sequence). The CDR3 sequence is CAWSSGGITGYTF. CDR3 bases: TGTGCCTGGAGCTCAGGGGGCATTACTGGCTACACCTTC.

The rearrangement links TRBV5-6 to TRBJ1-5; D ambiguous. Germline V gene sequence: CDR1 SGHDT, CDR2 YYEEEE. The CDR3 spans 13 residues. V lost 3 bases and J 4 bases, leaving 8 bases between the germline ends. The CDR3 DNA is TGTGCCAGCAGCTACGGGGAGAATCAGCCCCAGCATTTT. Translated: CASSYGENQPQHF. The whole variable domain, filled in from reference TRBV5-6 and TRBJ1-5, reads DAGVTQSPTHLIKTRGQQVTLRCSPKSGHDTVSWYQQALGQGPQFIFQYYEEEERQRGNFPDRFSGHQFPNYSSELNVNALLLGDSALYLCASSYGENQPQHFGDGTRLSIL.

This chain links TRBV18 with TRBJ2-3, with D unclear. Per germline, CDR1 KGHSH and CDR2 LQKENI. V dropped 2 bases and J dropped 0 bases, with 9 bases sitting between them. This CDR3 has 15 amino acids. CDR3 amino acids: CASSPEYTSTDTQYF. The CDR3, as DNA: TGTGCCAGCTCACCAGAATACACGAGCACAGATACGCAGTATTTT.

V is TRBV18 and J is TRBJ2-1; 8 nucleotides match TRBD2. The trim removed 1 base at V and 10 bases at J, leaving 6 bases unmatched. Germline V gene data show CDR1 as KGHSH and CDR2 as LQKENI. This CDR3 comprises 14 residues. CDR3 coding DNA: TGTGCCAGCTCACCACGGTCCCGGGAGGGGGAGCAGTTCTTC. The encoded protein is CASSPRSREGEQFF.

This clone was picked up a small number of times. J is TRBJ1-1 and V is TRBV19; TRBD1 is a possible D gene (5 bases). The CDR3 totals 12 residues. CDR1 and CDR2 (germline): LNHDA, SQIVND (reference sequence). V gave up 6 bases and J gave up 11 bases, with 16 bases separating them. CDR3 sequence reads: CASRDGVSGAFF. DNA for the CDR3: TGTGCCAGTAGAGATGGTGTCTCAGGGGCTTTCTTT.